One sample yielded the 20 T cell receptor beta chains listed below, sequenced in a study of CD4 T cell repertoires in COVID-19. The table came from immunoSEQ multiplex PCR; TCRdb's copy has only in-frame clones and leaves some out. The top ten hold about 0.66% of the sample, which has around 23,000 clones, roughly 92% seen once. Sequencing was done directly on freshly isolated, uncultured memory T cells. Sequencing used circulating follicular helper CD4+ T cells (cTfh) from blood, obtained before the COVID-19 pandemic. The receptors originated from a human donor who had COVID-19.

V is TRBV5-1 and J is TRBJ2-2; a weak D match, TRBD2 (6 bases). Germline loops: CDR1 SGHRS, CDR2 YFSETQ. The CDR3 extends over 15 amino acids. Trimming removed 4 bases from V and 3 bases from J, with 13 bases in between. This chain's CDR3 is CASSASSGDTGELFF. The CDR3 coding sequence is TGCGCCAGCAGCGCCAGTTCGGGGGACACCGGGGAGCTGTTTTTT.

The genes are TRBV11-2 and TRBJ1-3; D gene uncertain. Looked up from germline, CDR1 is SGHAT and CDR2 is FQNNGV. V was shortened by 1 base and J by 4 bases, with 5 bases between the two germline ends. The CDR3 loop spans 13 amino acids. The CDR3 loop is CASSLGQGNTIYF. The CDR3 bases are TGTGCCAGCAGCTTAGGGCAAGGAAACACCATATATTTT.

The V and J genes are TRBV7-9 and TRBJ2-3; a weak D match, TRBD2 (5 bases). There are 14 residues in the CDR3. CDR1 and CDR2 from the germline V gene are SEHNR and FQNEAQ (reference sequence). V dropped 3 bases and J dropped 1 base, with 8 bases sitting between them. The CDR3 here is CASSLTTRTDTQYF. The CDR3 nucleotides read TGTGCCAGCAGCTTGACTACCCGCACAGATACGCAGTATTTT.

The chain links TRBV10-3 to TRBJ2-6, with TRBD1 matching over 7 bases. The CDR3 has 16 amino acids. CDR1 is ENHRY, CDR2 SYGVKD, per germline. V lost 6 bases and J lost 3; bases outside the gene matches: 8. CDR3 loop: CAIRRDSIFGANVLTF. CDR3 bases: TGTGCCATCAGACGGGACAGTATATTTGGGGCCAACGTCCTGACTTTC.

CDR3 residues: CASSLRGSPSEYF. The CDR3 DNA follows: TGTGCCAGCAGCTTAAGGGGGAGCCCATCGGAGTACTTC. The V call is TRBV7-9, the J call TRBJ2-7; tentative D call: TRBD1 (6 bases). Trimming took 2 bases from V and 11 from J, leaving 16 bases between them. Germline lookup yields CDR1 SEHNR and CDR2 FQNEAQ (reference sequence). There are 13 residues in the CDR3.

This clone showed up just once. The rearrangement uses TRBV7-9 and TRBJ2-3; maybe TRBD1 (5 bases). Germline loops: CDR1 SEHNR, CDR2 FQNEAQ (reference sequence). The germline V and J ends were trimmed by 5 bases and 2 bases, with 11 bases remaining between them. The CDR3 loop spans 14 amino acids. The CDR3 loop is CASSLQVFTDTQYF. The CDR3 DNA reads as TGTGCCAGCAGCCTACAGGTATTCACAGATACGCAGTATTTT.

This chain connects TRBV5-1 to TRBJ2-7, with 12 positions matching TRBD1. CDR1 is SGHRS, CDR2 YFSETQ, per germline. Losses at the gene ends were 1 base for V and 5 bases for J; bases not matched to a gene: 7. The CDR3 extends over 16 amino acids. CDR3 residues: CASSLLGTGGADEQYF. The CDR3 DNA sequence: TGCGCCAGCAGCTTGCTGGGGACAGGGGGCGCCGACGAGCAGTACTTC.

The rearrangement links TRBV10-3 to TRBJ2-1; 10 bases agree with TRBD2. This CDR3 is 13 amino acids long. The V gene end was trimmed by 9 bases and the J gene end by 7 bases; junction bases not matched to a gene: 6. From germline, CDR1 is ENHRY and CDR2 SYGVKD. CDR3 coding DNA: TGTGCCATTACTAGCGGGGTTTTGAATGAGCAGTTCTTC. This gives the protein CAITSGVLNEQFF.

The chain links TRBV6-5 to TRBJ1-2; the D gene is possibly TRBD1 (6 bases). The ends were cut back, 4 bases at V and 7 bases at J, with 16 bases in the middle. CDR1 is MNHEY and CDR2 is SVGAGI in the germline V gene. The CDR3 totals 14 residues. The CDR3 protein is CASSSTQGWRGYTF. The CDR3 coding sequence is TGTGCCAGCAGTTCGACACAGGGATGGCGTGGCTACACCTTC.

The chain couples TRBV30 to TRBJ1-1; tentative D call: TRBD1 (5 bases). Trimming took 5 bases from V and 1 from J, leaving 11 bases between them. The CDR3 has 13 amino acids. The V gene's germline CDR1 is GTSNPN and CDR2 SVGIG (reference sequence). The CDR3 protein is CAWGRAANTEAFF. The CDR3 nucleotides read TGTGCCTGGGGCAGGGCGGCGAACACTGAAGCTTTCTTT.

The chain recombines TRBV6-6 with TRBJ2-1; D gene ambiguous. V lost 11 bases, J lost 5 bases, and 13 bases lay in between. CDR3 length: 12 amino acids. Per germline, CDR1 MNHNY and CDR2 SVGAGI (reference sequence). In DNA form, the CDR3 reads TGTGCCGTCTCGTTGGAGAACAATGAGCAGTTCTTC. Encoded protein: CAVSLENNEQFF.

The genes are TRBV10-3 and TRBJ2-2; possible D gene TRBD2, 6 bases. The CDR3 runs 15 residues. Trimming stripped 6 bases from V and 1 base from J, with 12 bases between. Germline lookup yields CDR1 ENHRY and CDR2 SYGVKD. The CDR3 sequence is CAISREQGNTGELFF. In nucleotides, the CDR3 is TGTGCCATCAGCCGGGAGCAGGGGAACACCGGGGAGCTGTTTTTT.

This sequence joins TRBV6-1 and TRBJ1-5, with TRBD1 matching 8 bases. Germline V lookup: CDR1 MNHNS, CDR2 SASEGT. The CDR3 loop spans 15 amino acids. V was pared by 6 bases and J by 4 bases, with 8 bases of the junction left unmatched. CDR3 region: CASSPDRGRNQPQHF. CDR3 nucleotides: TGTGCCAGCAGCCCCGACAGGGGACGGAATCAGCCCCAGCATTTT.

This chain links TRBV5-6 with TRBJ1-5, with 7 positions matching TRBD1. V shed 0 bases, J shed 5 bases, and the junction held 5 bases outside the gene matches. The CDR3 consists of 15 residues. In germline, CDR1 is SGHDT, CDR2 YYEEEE. In nucleotides, the CDR3 is TGTGCCAGCAGCTTGGTTGGACAGGACGATCAGCCCCAGCATTTT. Its translation: CASSLVGQDDQPQHF.

As concerns this clone: Distinct nucleotide sequences in the sample also encode this CDR3. The chain recombines TRBV9 with TRBJ2-7; 7 bases are shared with TRBD2. J gave up 3 bases and V 3 bases, and 12 bases lay outside the gene matches. From germline, CDR1 is SGDLS and CDR2 YYNGEE. CDR3 length: 16 amino acids. The CDR3 sequence: CASSEAGLANLYEQYF. DNA of the CDR3: TGTGCCAGCAGCGAAGCGGGGCTAGCGAACCTCTACGAGCAGTACTTC.

The chain combines TRBV11-1 with TRBJ2-2; tentative D call: TRBD1 (7 bases). The CDR3 runs 17 residues. Germline CDR1 reads SGHAT; CDR2 reads FQDESV (reference sequence). V was pared by 6 bases and J by 2 bases, with 19 bases between. This CDR3 reads CASRTLGQGGNTGELFF. As DNA, the CDR3 is TGTGCCAGCAGGACCCTCGGGCAGGGGGGCAACACCGGGGAGCTGTTTTTT.

The chain links TRBV6-5 to TRBJ2-1, with 7 bases identical to TRBD2. Germline V gene lookup returns CDR1 MNHEY and CDR2 SVGAGI. The ends lost 6 bases at V and 0 bases at J; junction bases unmatched: 5. The CDR3 contains 15 residues. The CDR3 DNA reads as TGTGCCAGCAGGGGCGGGGGTTACTCCTACAATGAGCAGTTCTTC. It encodes CASRGGGYSYNEQFF.

The rearrangement joins TRBV30 to TRBJ1-1; 7 bases match TRBD1. CDR1 is GTSNPN and CDR2 is SVGIG in the germline V gene (reference sequence). V shed 3 bases and J 1 base; nucleotides not matched to a gene: 14. CDR3 length: 17 residues. CDR3 sequence reads: CAWRGRLSGTENTEAFF. The CDR3 DNA reads as TGTGCCTGGAGGGGGCGGCTATCCGGGACAGAGAACACTGAAGCTTTCTTT. Full variable domain (rest looked up from reference TRBV30 and TRBJ1-1): SQTIHQWPATLVQPVGSPLSLECTVEGTSNPNLYWYRQAAGRGLQLLFYSVGIGQISSEVPQNLSASRPQDRQFILSSKKLLLSDSGFYLCAWRGRLSGTENTEAFFGQGTRLTVV.

This rearrangement joins TRBV11-1 to TRBJ2-1, with 9 nucleotides matching TRBD2. There are 17 residues in the CDR3. Trimming took 1 base from V and 8 from J; bases not matched to a gene: 12. The germline gives CDR1 SGHAT, CDR2 FQDESV (reference sequence). CDR3 in DNA: TGTGCCAGCAGCTTAGGGGTTGCGGGGGGGACAGTAGATGAGCAGTTCTTC. As protein: CASSLGVAGGTVDEQFF. Together with reference TRBV11-1 and TRBJ2-1, the CDR3 gives the full variable domain: EAEVAQSPRYKITEKSQAVAFWCDPISGHATLYWYRQILGQGPELLVQFQDESVVDDSQLPKDRFSAERLKGVDSTLKIQPAELGDSAMYLCASSLGVAGGTVDEQFFGPGTRLTVL.

The chain has TRBV5-1 and TRBJ1-4; TRBD1 aligns across 9 bases. Per germline, CDR1 SGHRS and CDR2 YFSETQ. Trimming at V came to 3 bases and at J to 7 bases, leaving 7 bases not matched to a gene. This CDR3 is 15 amino acids long. CDR3 sequence: CASSSTGGPGEKLFF. In nucleotides, the CDR3 is TGCGCCAGCAGCTCTACAGGGGGCCCAGGTGAAAAACTGTTTTTT.